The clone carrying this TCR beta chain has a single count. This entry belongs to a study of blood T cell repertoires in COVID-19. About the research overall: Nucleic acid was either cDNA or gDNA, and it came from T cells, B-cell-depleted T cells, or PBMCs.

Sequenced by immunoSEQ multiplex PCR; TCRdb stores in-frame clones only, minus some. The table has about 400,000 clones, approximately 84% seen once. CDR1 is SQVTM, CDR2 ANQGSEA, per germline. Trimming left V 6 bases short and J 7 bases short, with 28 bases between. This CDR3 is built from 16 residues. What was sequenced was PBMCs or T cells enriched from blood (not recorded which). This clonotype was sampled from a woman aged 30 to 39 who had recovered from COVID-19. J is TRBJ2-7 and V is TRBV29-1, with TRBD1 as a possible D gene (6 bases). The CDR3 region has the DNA TGCAGCGTCAAGGGGACGCGGACAGTCCTACGAGGTGAGCAGTACTTC. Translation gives CSVKGTRTVLRGEQYF.